Following are 6 T cell receptor beta chains from one sample sequenced in a study of blood T cell repertoires in COVID-19. Generated by immunoSEQ multiplex PCR, the TCRdb table keeps only in-frame clones and is missing some. Among approximately 170,000 clones listed, over 70% were seen once. Sample: peripheral blood. These receptors all stem from a woman aged 70-85 years who had recovered from COVID-19.

The chain is built from TRBV6-2 or TRBV6-3 and TRBJ2-3, with 12 positions matching TRBD2. The CDR3 is made up of 17 amino acids. The germline V gene encodes CDR1 MNHEY and CDR2 SVGEGT. The V gene end was trimmed by 4 bases and the J gene end by 6 bases; junction bases not matched to a gene: 11. CDR3 sequence: CASSFELAGGLRDTQYF. The CDR3, as DNA: TGTGCCAGCAGTTTTGAACTAGCGGGGGGCCTGCGGGATACGCAGTATTTT.

V gene TRBV5-1 combines with J gene TRBJ1-1; D might be TRBD1 (6 bases). CDR1 SGHRS and CDR2 YFSETQ come from the germline V gene. This CDR3 is 15 amino acids long. V lost 0 bases to trimming and J lost 1 base, with 10 bases between them. This CDR3 reads CASSLVTGTNTEAFF. The CDR3 DNA follows: TGCGCCAGCAGCTTGGTAACAGGGACGAACACTGAAGCTTTCTTT. The entire variable domain, with the rest obtained from reference TRBV5-1 and TRBJ1-1, is as follows: KAGVTQTPRYLIKTRGQQVTLSCSPISGHRSVSWYQQTPGQGLQFLFEYFSETQRNKGNFPGRFSGRQFSNSRSEMNVSTLELGDSALYLCASSLVTGTNTEAFFGQGTRLTVV.

The V gene is TRBV2, the J gene TRBJ2-3, with 13 bases matching TRBD2. V dropped 4 bases and J dropped 6; count of bases not matched to a gene: 7. The CDR3 length is 16 residues. Germline V gene sequence: CDR1 SNHLY, CDR2 FYNNEI. CDR3 DNA sequence: TGTGCCAGCAGTGGGACTAGCGGGGGTATTGGGGATACGCAGTATTTT. Residues: CASSGTSGGIGDTQYF.

The chain links TRBV19 to TRBJ1-2; D may be TRBD1 (6 bases). The CDR3 consists of 14 residues. Germline-derived CDR1 and CDR2 are LNHDA and SQIVND (reference sequence). V was trimmed by 6 bases and J by 4 bases, leaving 15 bases between them. CDR3 DNA sequence: TGTGCCAGTAGACAACCACAGGGCTCCTATGGCTACACCTTC. It codes for CASRQPQGSYGYTF. The full variable domain, its missing parts supplied by reference TRBV19 and TRBJ1-2, is DGGITQSPKYLFRKEGQNVTLSCEQNLNHDAMYWYRQDPGQGLRLIYYSQIVNDFQKGDIAEGYSVSREKKESFPLTVTSAQKNPTAFYLCASRQPQGSYGYTFGSGTRLTVV.

J is TRBJ1-2 and V is TRBV5-4, with D tentatively TRBD1 (5 bases). CDR3 size: 16 residues. The V and J ends lost 4 bases and 4 bases respectively, with 20 bases between them. Germline V CDR1 and CDR2: SGHNT, YYREEE (reference sequence). The CDR3 loop is CASSLGTGGSLYGYTF. In DNA, the CDR3 is TGTGCCAGCAGCCTAGGGACCGGGGGTTCGCTCTATGGCTACACCTTC.

Concerning this clone: Here the CDR3 omits its conserved ending phenylalanine or tryptophan, so a read error is the likely source. The limits of the CDR3 on the DNA are not certain, so only TCRdb's listed CDR3 is given. The V call is TRBV9, the J call TRBJ1-4; no check of the table's D call, TRBD1, against the DNA was made. The CDR3 extends over 10 residues, inclusive of both ends. Germline V gives CDR1 SGDLS, CDR2 YYNGEE. The chain's CDR3 is CASSVVQGHC.